This TCR beta chain was observed in a study of glioma-infiltrating T cells after dendritic cell vaccination. In the study overall: Patients received three intradermal dendritic cell vaccine injections at biweekly intervals.

The V end was cut by 4 bases, the J end by 0 bases, with 16 bases between. The CDR3 extends over 17 amino acids. Looked up from germline, CDR1 is MNHNS and CDR2 is SASEGT. Data came from immunoSEQ multiplex PCR; TCRdb stores just in-frame clones and leaves some out. The table records roughly 52,000 clones, around 86% of them present only once. The V and J genes are TRBV6-1 and TRBJ2-1, with a tentative D call TRBD2 (6 bases). This specimen consisted of blood, obtained before dendritic cell vaccination. This receptor was taken from a human donor with glioblastoma. The CDR3 DNA sequence: TGTGCCAGCAGTGGATTAAGGACTACGAGCTCCTACAATGAGCAGTTCTTC. This codes for CASSGLRTTSSYNEQFF.